This T cell receptor (beta chain) was documented in a study of T cell responses to AZD1222 COVID-19 vaccine. Germline loops: CDR1 KGHDR, CDR2 SFDVKD. V shed 9 bases and J shed 4 bases, with 12 bases lying between them. The CDR3 extends over 13 amino acids. The table came from immunoSEQ multiplex PCR; TCRdb's copy has only in-frame clones and leaves some out. The sample consists of under 150,000 clones, less than 90% of them appearing once. This sequence joins TRBV24-1 and TRBJ1-5, with D uncertain. The starting material was peripheral blood, obtained on day 0 of AZD1222 vaccination. This TCR came from an adult in good health. CDR3 region: CATGEDDNQPQHF. CDR3 coding DNA: TGTGCCACCGGAGAGGATGATAATCAGCCCCAGCATTTT.